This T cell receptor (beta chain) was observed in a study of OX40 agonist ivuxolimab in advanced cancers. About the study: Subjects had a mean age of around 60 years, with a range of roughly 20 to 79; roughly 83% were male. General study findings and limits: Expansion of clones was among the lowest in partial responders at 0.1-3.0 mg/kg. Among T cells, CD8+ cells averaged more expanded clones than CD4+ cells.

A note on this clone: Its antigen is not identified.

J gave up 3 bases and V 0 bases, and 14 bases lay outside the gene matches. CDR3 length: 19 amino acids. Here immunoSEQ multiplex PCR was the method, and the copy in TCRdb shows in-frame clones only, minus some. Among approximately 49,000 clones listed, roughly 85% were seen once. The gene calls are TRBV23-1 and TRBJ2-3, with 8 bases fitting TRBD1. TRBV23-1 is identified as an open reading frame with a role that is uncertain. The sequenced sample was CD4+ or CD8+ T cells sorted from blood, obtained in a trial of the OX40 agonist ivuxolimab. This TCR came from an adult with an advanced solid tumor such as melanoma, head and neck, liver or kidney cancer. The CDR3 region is CASSQSSRSGGVWTDTQYF. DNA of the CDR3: TGCGCCAGCAGTCAATCTTCTCGGTCAGGGGGCGTTTGGACAGATACGCAGTATTTT.